This TCR beta chain was observed in a study of shared clonotypes between healthy human individuals. The study, taken as a whole, reports: Shared clonotypes across all four donors exceeded non-shared ones in generation probability. Between a handful of donors, naive CD4 clonotypes were shared at a level of around 5.1%.

Trimming pared 3 bases from V and 11 bases from J, leaving 18 bases between. CDR1 is SNHLY, CDR2 FYNNEI, per germline. CDR3 length: 14 amino acids. Notes on this clone: Antigen unknown.

The assay was immunoSEQ multiplex PCR, and TCRdb's table has in-frame clones only and misses some. The table has around 240,000 clones, approximately 65% seen once. Caucasian adults living in Nashville, Tennessee, provided all samples. The CD4+ fraction was divided into a CD45RA+ naive subset and a CD45RA-negative memory subset. This receptor was obtained from a man younger than 40 in good health. The specimen sequenced was memory CD4+ T cells sorted from blood. Subset meaning: CD45RA-negative fraction. The chain has TRBV2 and TRBJ2-3; D unclear. As DNA, the CDR3 is TGTGCCAGCAGTGAGAGGCTGGATGTCAAATTGCAGTATTTT. Residues: CASSERLDVKLQYF.